Listed below are T cell receptor beta chains from one sample, sequenced in a study of shared clonotypes between healthy human individuals. Libraries were prepared by immunoSEQ multiplex PCR; TCRdb keeps only in-frame clonotypes and omits some of them. The sample records millions of clones, approximately 95% being singletons. Sequencing was performed on naive CD4+ T cells sorted from blood. The receptors shown here come from a man aged 18-30 years in good health. CDR3s include the opening cysteine and the closing phenylalanine or tryptophan. The order of the fields is clone size, J gene, V gene, D gene, CDR3 protein, CDR3 DNA. D genes are given only for firm matches. The size of a clone is reported for some rows only, either as once, few or many, or as a class for expanded clones.

>NA|TRBJ1-5|TRBV6-1|NA
CASSDSREQPQHF
TGTGCCAGCAGTGATTCCCGTGAACAGCCCCAGCATTTT
>once|TRBJ1-5|TRBV2|NA
CASTLTPYSNQPQHF
TGTGCCAGCACCTTGACACCATATAGCAATCAGCCCCAGCATTTT
>NA|TRBJ2-2|TRBV30|NA
CACPPRGRGTGELFF
TGTGCCTGCCCCCCCCGGGGGCGCGGCACCGGGGAGCTGTTTTTT
>NA|TRBJ1-6|TRBV7-8|NA
CASSLADSRFSLHF
TGTGCCAGCAGCTTAGCGGACAGCCGTTTTTCCCTCCACTTT
>many|TRBJ2-5|TRBV20-1|NA
CSARGGETQYF
TGCAGTGCTAGAGGGGGAGAGACCCAGTACTTC
>NA|TRBJ2-7|TRBV28|TRBD2
CASSLLGLTQSYEQYF
TGTGCCAGCAGTTTATTGGGACTAACCCAGTCCTACGAGCAGTACTTC
>NA|TRBJ2-2|TRBV5-1|NA
CASSLAVSPGELFF
TGCGCCAGCAGCTTGGCCGTTAGCCCCGGGGAGCTGTTTTTT
>once|TRBJ2-7|TRBV5-1|NA
CASSEQNYEQYF
TGCGCCAGCAGCGAACAGAACTACGAGCAGTACTTC
>NA|TRBJ2-1|TRBV6-5|NA
CASSYGVLNRNEQFF
TGTGCCAGCAGTTATGGGGTTCTCAACCGTAATGAGCAGTTCTTC
>NA|TRBJ2-1|TRBV15|NA
CATSRVDGTSSYNEQFF
TGTGCCACCAGCAGAGTAGATGGTACCAGCTCCTACAATGAGCAGTTCTTC
>NA|TRBJ2-7|TRBV29-1|NA
CSVLQVYEQYF
TGCAGCGTTTTACAGGTCTACGAGCAGTACTTC
>NA|TRBJ2-7|TRBV5-1|TRBD2
CASSLTSGVNNEQYF
TGCGCCAGCAGCTTGACTAGCGGGGTGAACAACGAGCAGTACTTC
>NA|TRBJ2-5|TRBV28|NA
CASSSSRAGVGETQYF
TGTGCCAGCAGTTCTTCTCGGGCAGGGGTGGGGGAGACCCAGTACTTC
>NA|TRBJ2-3|TRBV5-6|NA
CASSSRGLVTDTQYF
TGTGCCAGCAGCTCACGGGGCCTTGTCACAGATACGCAGTATTTT
>NA|TRBJ1-5|TRBV5-1|NA
CASSPQGTGNQPQHF
TGCGCCAGCAGCCCACAGGGAACGGGCAATCAGCCCCAGCATTTT
>once|TRBJ2-4|TRBV6-5|NA
CASRPSLAKNIQYF
TGTGCCAGCAGGCCTTCTCTAGCCAAAAACATTCAGTACTTC
>NA|TRBJ1-6|TRBV19|NA
CASSNSGVDHSPLHF
TGTGCCAGTAGTAACTCTGGAGTGGATCATTCACCCCTCCACTTT
>NA|TRBJ1-3|TRBV9|NA
CASSSALVGNTIYF
TGTGCCAGCAGCTCCGCTCTCGTCGGGAACACCATATATTTT
>NA|TRBJ1-6|TRBV28|NA
CASREAGVPYNSPLHF
TGTGCCAGCAGGGAGGCCGGAGTCCCCTATAATTCACCCCTCCACTTT
>NA|TRBJ2-2|TRBV6-6|NA
CASSLQTASAGELFF
TGTGCCAGCAGTTTACAGACGGCGTCGGCCGGGGAGCTGTTTTTT
>many|TRBJ2-5|TRBV7-7|TRBD1
CASSLGGPETQYF
TGTGCTAGCAGCTTAGGGGGCCCAGAGACCCAGTACTTC
>NA|TRBJ1-2|TRBV4-1|TRBD1
CASSQAGTDHGYTF
TGCGCCAGCAGCCAAGCCGGGACAGACCATGGCTACACCTTC
>NA|TRBJ2-7|TRBV6-5|TRBD1
CASSRDRGSEQYF
TGTGCCAGCTCCAGGGACAGGGGGAGCGAGCAGTACTTC
>NA|TRBJ2-5|TRBV13|NA
CASSTRSGTTQYF
TGTGCCAGCAGCACCCGTAGCGGTACAACCCAGTACTTC
>once|TRBJ2-3|TRBV5-4|NA
CASSKNGGSADTQYF
TGTGCCAGCAGCAAAAACGGAGGGAGTGCAGATACGCAGTATTTT
>once|TRBJ1-2|TRBV5-4|TRBD1
CASSVQTGGPYGYTF
TGTGCCAGCAGCGTTCAGACAGGGGGACCCTATGGCTACACCTTC